The 13 T cell receptor beta chains listed next were all sequenced from one sample in a study of blood T cell repertoires in COVID-19. Some clones are missing from TCRdb's copy, which holds only in-frame ones; the method was immunoSEQ multiplex PCR. Among under 75,000 clones listed, 73% were seen once. The material sequenced was peripheral blood. The receptors were gathered from a woman in her fifties or sixties with active or convalescent COVID-19.

This clone has a handful of counts. The J gene is TRBJ2-3, the V gene TRBV5-1; 12 bases are shared with TRBD1. The CDR3 totals 19 residues. Trimming took 4 bases from V and 4 from J; bases not matched to a gene: 16. Germline CDR1 is SGHRS and CDR2 is YFSETQ. The CDR3 region has the DNA TGCGCCAGCAGCATACCGGGACAGGGGGCGCGTAATCGTGCAGATACGCAGTATTTT. Its protein product is CASSIPGQGARNRADTQYF.

This chain uses TRBV7-2 with TRBJ2-7, with a weak D call TRBD1 (6 bases). V lost 1 base and J 2 bases, leaving 18 bases between the germline ends. Germline V lookup: CDR1 SGHTA, CDR2 FQGNSA. The CDR3 length is 17 residues. In nucleotides, the CDR3 is TGTGCCAGCAGCTTAGGGCGACAGGTCGGGTTTACCTACGAGCAGTACTTC. Translation: CASSLGRQVGFTYEQYF.

The genes are TRBV2 and TRBJ2-4; 12 bases align to TRBD1. This CDR3 contains 14 residues. The trim removed 7 bases at V and 6 bases at J, leaving 4 bases unmatched. Germline V CDR1 and CDR2: SNHLY, FYNNEI. CDR3 loop: CASTGQGAGNIQYF. The CDR3 DNA reads TGTGCCAGCACGGGACAGGGGGCTGGAAACATTCAGTACTTC.

The rearrangement joins TRBV6-5 to TRBJ1-2; D may be TRBD1 (5 bases). CDR1 MNHEY and CDR2 SVGAGI come from the germline V gene. The CDR3 totals 16 residues. Trimming cost V 0 bases and J 7 bases, with 18 bases left between them. The CDR3 sequence: CASSYSFTGTKGGYTF. The CDR3 region has the DNA TGTGCCAGCAGTTACTCATTCACCGGGACTAAGGGTGGCTACACCTTC.

The rearrangement uses TRBV3-1 (or the pseudogene TRBV3-2) and TRBJ2-3, with TRBD2 identical over 11 bases. Trimming removed 0 bases from V and 6 bases from J; junction bases left unmatched: 8. The CDR3 totals 17 residues. Germline V gene sequence: CDR1 LGHDT, CDR2 YNNKEL (reference sequence). Here the CDR3 reads CASSQDLAGGPSDTQYF. CDR3 nucleotides: TGTGCCAGCAGCCAAGACTTAGCGGGAGGGCCGTCGGATACGCAGTATTTT.

This clone was seen a single time. V and J are TRBV7-8 and TRBJ1-1; 9 bases are shared with TRBD1. There are 15 residues in the CDR3. The J segment lost 2 bases and the V segment lost 5 bases, leaving 6 bases of the junction unmatched. The germline CDR1 and CDR2 sequences are SGHVS and FQNEAQ. CDR3 in amino acids: CASSATGGRNTEAFF. CDR3 DNA sequence: TGTGCCAGCAGCGCTACAGGGGGCCGTAACACTGAAGCTTTCTTT.

In its sample, this clone was seen once. The chain couples TRBV28 to TRBJ1-5, with D hard to call. The CDR3 loop spans 12 amino acids. V was trimmed by 5 bases and J by 6 bases, leaving 8 bases between them. CDR1 and CDR2 (germline): MDHEN, SYDVKM. For the CDR3, the DNA is TGTGCCAGCAGTCCCCTTAGTCAGCCCCAGCATTTT. Encoded protein: CASSPLSQPQHF.

The chain has TRBV3-1 (or the pseudogene TRBV3-2) and TRBJ1-3; D is ambiguous. The CDR3 runs to 15 residues. Germline lookup yields CDR1 LGHDT and CDR2 YNNKEL (reference sequence). V was cut by 4 bases and J by 3 bases, with 13 bases left in between. The CDR3 DNA reads TGTGCCAGCAGCCCCCCGGGAGGGATTGGAAACACCATATATTTT. Translating gives CASSPPGGIGNTIYF.

The CDR3 nucleotides read TGTGCCAGTAGCCAGATTGTTAATGAGCAGTTCTTC. It encodes CASSQIVNEQFF. This chain joins TRBV19 and TRBJ2-1, with D unresolved. The germline V and J ends were trimmed by 6 bases and 7 bases, with 10 bases remaining between them. The CDR3 is 12 amino acids. CDR1 LNHDA and CDR2 SQIVND come from the germline V gene (reference sequence).

The CDR3, as DNA: TGTGCCAGCAGCTCAGATGCCTACGAGCAGTACTTC. Amino acids: CASSSDAYEQYF. The chain couples TRBV6-6 to TRBJ2-7, with D unclear. Trimming stripped 6 bases from V and 2 bases from J, with 8 bases between. This CDR3 spans 12 amino acids. Germline CDR1 MNHNY, CDR2 SVGAGI (reference sequence).

This chain uses TRBV6-5 with TRBJ2-1; D is undetermined. Germline V lookup: CDR1 MNHEY, CDR2 SVGAGI. The V end was cut by 6 bases, the J end by 0 bases, with 9 bases between. The CDR3 length is 14 residues. The CDR3 reads CASRQLSSYNEQFF. DNA of the CDR3: TGTGCCAGCAGACAGCTGAGCTCCTACAATGAGCAGTTCTTC.

V gene TRBV11-2 combines with J gene TRBJ2-7; maybe TRBD2 (6 bases). Trimming pared 1 base from V and 9 bases from J, leaving 22 bases between. Germline V CDR1 and CDR2: SGHAT, FQNNGV. This CDR3 is built from 16 residues. The CDR3 region has the DNA TGTGCCAGCAGCTTAGGTTTGGTCGGGAGCTACGAGGTGCAGTACTTC. It translates to CASSLGLVGSYEVQYF. The full variable domain, in which reference TRBV11-2 and TRBJ2-7 provide the parts outside the CDR3, is EAGVAQSPRYKIIEKRQSVAFWCNPISGHATLYWYQQILGQGPKLLIQFQNNGVVDDSQLPKDRFSAERLKGVDSTLKIQPAKLEDSAVYLCASSLGLVGSYEVQYFGPGTRLTVT.

The chain links TRBV5-1 to TRBJ2-5; TRBD2 matches at 11 bases. The V gene end was trimmed by 4 bases and the J gene end by 5 bases; junction bases not matched to a gene: 10. Germline V gives CDR1 SGHRS, CDR2 YFSETQ. The CDR3 contains 16 residues. CDR3 in amino acids: CASSVGLAGGWETQYF. In nucleotides, the CDR3 is TGCGCCAGCAGCGTGGGGCTAGCGGGAGGATGGGAGACCCAGTACTTC.